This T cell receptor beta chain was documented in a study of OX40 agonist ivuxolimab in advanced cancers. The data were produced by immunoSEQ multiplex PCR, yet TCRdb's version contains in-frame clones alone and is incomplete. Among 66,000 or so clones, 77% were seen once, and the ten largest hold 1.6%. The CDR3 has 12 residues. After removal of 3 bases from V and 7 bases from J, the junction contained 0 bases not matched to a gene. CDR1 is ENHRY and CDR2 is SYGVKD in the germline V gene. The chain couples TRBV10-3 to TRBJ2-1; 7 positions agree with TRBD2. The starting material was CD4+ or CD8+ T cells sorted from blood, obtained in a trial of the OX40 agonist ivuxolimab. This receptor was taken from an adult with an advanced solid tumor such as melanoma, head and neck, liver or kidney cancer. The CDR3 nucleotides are TGTGCCATCAGTGATAGCGGGAATGAGCAGTTCTTC. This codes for CAISDSGNEQFF.